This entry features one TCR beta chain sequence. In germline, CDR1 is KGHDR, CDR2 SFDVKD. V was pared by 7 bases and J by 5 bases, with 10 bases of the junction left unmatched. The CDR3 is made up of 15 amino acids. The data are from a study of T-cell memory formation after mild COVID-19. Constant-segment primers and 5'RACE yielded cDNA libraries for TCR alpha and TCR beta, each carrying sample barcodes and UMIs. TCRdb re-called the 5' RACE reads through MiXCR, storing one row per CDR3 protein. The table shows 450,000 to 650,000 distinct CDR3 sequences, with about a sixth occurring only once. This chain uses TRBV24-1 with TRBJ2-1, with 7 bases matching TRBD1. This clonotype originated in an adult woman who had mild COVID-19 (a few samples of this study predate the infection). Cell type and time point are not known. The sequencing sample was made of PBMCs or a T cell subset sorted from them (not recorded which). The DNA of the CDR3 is TGTGCCACCAGGGAATCCGGGACAGCCAACAATGAGCAGTTCTTC. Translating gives CATRESGTANNEQFF.